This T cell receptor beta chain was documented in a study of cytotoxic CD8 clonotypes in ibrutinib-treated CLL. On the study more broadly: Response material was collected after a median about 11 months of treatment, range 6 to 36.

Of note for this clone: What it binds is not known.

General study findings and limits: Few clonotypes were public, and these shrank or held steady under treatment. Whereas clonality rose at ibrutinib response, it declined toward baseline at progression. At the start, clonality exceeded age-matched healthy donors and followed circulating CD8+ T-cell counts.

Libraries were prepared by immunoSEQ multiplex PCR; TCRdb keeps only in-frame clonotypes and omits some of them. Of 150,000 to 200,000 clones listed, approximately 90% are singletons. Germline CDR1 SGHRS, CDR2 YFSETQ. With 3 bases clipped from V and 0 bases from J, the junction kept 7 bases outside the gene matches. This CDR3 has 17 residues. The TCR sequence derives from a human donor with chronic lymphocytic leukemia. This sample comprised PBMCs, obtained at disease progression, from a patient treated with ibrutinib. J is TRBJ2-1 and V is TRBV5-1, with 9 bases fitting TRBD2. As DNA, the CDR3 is TGCGCCAGCAGCTCAACCACTAGCGGGCGCTCCTACAATGAGCAGTTCTTC. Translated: CASSSTTSGRSYNEQFF.